A single sample is the source of the 18 T cell receptor beta chains below, sequenced in a study of blood T cell repertoires in COVID-19. The table came from immunoSEQ multiplex PCR; TCRdb's copy has only in-frame clones and leaves some out. The sample consists of roughly 190,000 clones, around nine tenths of them appearing once. The sample comprised peripheral blood. The receptor source for this set is a man between 65 and 85 years old with acute or convalescent COVID-19.

The chain has TRBV6-5 and TRBJ2-5, with 9 bases aligning to TRBD1. The CDR3 loop spans 14 amino acids. With 6 bases clipped from V and 5 bases from J, the junction kept 7 bases outside the gene matches. Germline V gene lookup returns CDR1 MNHEY and CDR2 SVGAGI. As DNA, the CDR3 is TGTGCCAGCAGCCGGACAGGGGTTTATGAGACCCAGTACTTC. Translation: CASSRTGVYETQYF.

This clone showed up just once. This chain joins TRBV10-2 and TRBJ2-5; 11 bases fit TRBD2. This CDR3 comprises 15 residues. With 7 bases clipped from V and 4 bases from J, the junction kept 8 bases outside the gene matches. Germline V gene sequence: CDR1 WSHSY, CDR2 SAAADI. CDR3 DNA: TGCGCCAGCAATCCTAGCGGGGGGCGGGGAGAGACCCAGTACTTC. This translates into CASNPSGGRGETQYF.

CDR3 sequence reads: CASSLTLAGGNEQFF. DNA for the CDR3: TGCGCCAGCAGCTTAACTCTAGCGGGAGGGAATGAGCAGTTCTTC. V is TRBV5-1 and J is TRBJ2-1; 12 bases agree with TRBD2. V was pared by 2 bases and J by 7 bases, with 4 bases of the junction left unmatched. In germline, CDR1 is SGHRS, CDR2 YFSETQ. The CDR3 totals 15 residues.

The rearrangement links TRBV2 to TRBJ1-3; the D gene is possibly TRBD1 (6 bases). Trimming pared 4 bases from V and 8 bases from J, leaving 18 bases between. Germline assignment: CDR1 SNHLY and CDR2 FYNNEI. The CDR3 is made up of 15 amino acids. The CDR3 DNA reads as TGTGCCAGCAGTGTCCCACAGGGTTCCCCCGACACCATATATTTT. Translated: CASSVPQGSPDTIYF. Full variable domain (outside the CDR3, taken from reference TRBV2 and TRBJ1-3): EPEVTQTPSHQVTQMGQEVILRCVPISNHLYFYWYRQILGQKVEFLVSFYNNEISEKSEIFDDQFSVERPDGSNFTLKIRSTKLEDSAMYFCASSVPQGSPDTIYFGEGSWLTVV.

This clone was seen a handful of times. The chain uses TRBV3-1 (or the pseudogene TRBV3-2) and TRBJ1-2; 8 bases line up with TRBD1. This CDR3 region has 13 residues. Germline-derived CDR1 and CDR2 are LGHDT and YNNKEL (reference sequence). The V gene end was trimmed by 7 bases and the J gene end by 6 bases; junction bases not matched to a gene: 7. The CDR3 spells CASKAQGGDGYTF. The CDR3 DNA reads as TGTGCCAGCAAAGCACAGGGGGGAGATGGCTACACCTTC.

This clone was recorded only once. The chain uses TRBV5-1 and TRBJ2-3; D not certain. The CDR3 has 14 amino acids. Germline V lookup: CDR1 SGHRS, CDR2 YFSETQ. Deletions cut 2 bases from V and 2 bases from J, with 9 bases between. CDR3 region: CASSLLPSTDTQYF. The CDR3 DNA follows: TGCGCCAGCAGCTTACTTCCTTCCACAGATACGCAGTATTTT.

The chain recombines TRBV5-4 with TRBJ2-1; TRBD2 matches at 13 bases. V shed 1 base, J shed 7 bases, and the junction held 2 bases outside the gene matches. Germline V gives CDR1 SGHNT, CDR2 YYREEE (reference sequence). This CDR3 is built from 15 residues. The CDR3 loop reads CASSLSLAGGNEQFF. CDR3 nucleotides: TGTGCCAGCAGCTTGTCACTAGCGGGGGGGAATGAGCAGTTCTTC.

This clone was picked up one time. V is TRBV9 and J is TRBJ2-3, with TRBD2 matching over 10 bases. CDR1 is SGDLS and CDR2 is YYNGEE in the germline V gene. This CDR3 has 15 amino acids. J lost 6 bases, V lost 3 bases, and 7 bases had no gene match. The DNA of the CDR3 is TGTGCCAGCAGCGACCTAGCGGGGGTATCCGATACGCAGTATTTT. The encoded protein is CASSDLAGVSDTQYF.

The chain joins TRBV2 to TRBJ2-7; perhaps TRBD2 as D (6 bases). The CDR3 has 13 amino acids. Germline V gene data show CDR1 as SNHLY and CDR2 as FYNNEI. The V and J ends lost 5 bases and 2 bases respectively, with 10 bases between them. CDR3 in DNA: TGTGCCAGCAGTACTAGCTTCCCCTACGAGCAGTACTTC. It specifies CASSTSFPYEQYF.

V gene TRBV10-3 combines with J gene TRBJ1-1, with 12 bases matching TRBD1. The CDR3 is made up of 14 amino acids. After removal of 2 bases from V and 6 bases from J, the junction contained 1 base not matched to a gene. The germline CDR1 and CDR2 sequences are ENHRY and SYGVKD. In nucleotides, the CDR3 is TGTGCCATCAGTGAGAGGGACAGGGGGCCTGAAGCTTTCTTT. This sequence encodes CAISERDRGPEAFF.

CDR3 loop: CATSDSVSYNEQFF. The CDR3 DNA follows: TGTGCCACCAGTGATTCCGTATCCTACAATGAGCAGTTCTTC. J is TRBJ2-1 and V is TRBV24-1; unclear D gene. Per the germline V gene, CDR1 is KGHDR and CDR2 is SFDVKD. Deletions cut 2 bases from V and 1 base from J, with 5 bases between. The CDR3 runs to 14 residues.

This chain joins TRBV7-2 and TRBJ1-2, with 11 positions matching TRBD1. With V trimmed by 6 bases and J by 3 bases, 6 bases remained unmatched. The V gene's germline CDR1 is SGHTA and CDR2 FQGNSA. The CDR3 is made up of 15 amino acids. The CDR3 sequence: CASRFSGQGDYGYTF. The CDR3 DNA follows: TGTGCCAGCAGGTTTTCGGGACAGGGGGACTATGGCTACACCTTC.

The rearrangement uses TRBV18 and TRBJ2-4, with a tentative D call TRBD2 (5 bases). This CDR3 comprises 17 residues. Germline V gene sequence: CDR1 KGHSH, CDR2 LQKENI. Trimming pared 0 bases from V and 4 bases from J, leaving 16 bases between. CDR3 in DNA: TGTGCCAGCTCACCACCGAGCGGCCTTACATATAAAAACATTCAGTACTTC. Translating it yields CASSPPSGLTYKNIQYF.

The rearrangement links TRBV6-2 or TRBV6-3 to TRBJ2-1; 7 bases map to TRBD2. V was clipped by 7 bases and J by 9 bases; unmatched bases: 3. The germline gives CDR1 MNHEY, CDR2 SVGEGT. This CDR3 has 11 residues. The CDR3 bases are TGTGCCAGCACCCCGGGAGGTGAGCAGTTCTTC. Encoded protein: CASTPGGEQFF.

This clone showed up many times. The chain carries TRBV11-2 and TRBJ2-3; 10 bases agree with TRBD2. The trim removed 4 bases at V and 4 bases at J, leaving 14 bases unmatched. The CDR3 is 18 residues long. Germline CDR1 SGHAT, CDR2 FQNNGV. For the CDR3, the DNA is TGTGCCAGCAGCTCACTAGGCGCAAGCGGGGGGGCGGCAGATACGCAGTATTTT. Translated, it gives CASSSLGASGGAADTQYF.

The chain has TRBV7-8 and TRBJ1-2; D unresolved. Germline CDR1 and CDR2: SGHVS and FQNEAQ. V dropped 4 bases and J dropped 1 base, with 16 bases sitting between them. The CDR3 has 16 amino acids. CDR3 protein: CASSSLPTQDNYGYTF. The CDR3 nucleotides are TGTGCCAGCAGCTCGCTCCCGACCCAGGATAACTATGGCTACACCTTC.

The rearrangement joins TRBV21-1 to TRBJ1-1; the listed D gene, TRBD1, was not tested against the DNA. TRBV21-1 is a documented pseudogene. The CDR3 is 13 amino acids. The CDR3 DNA reads as TGTGCCAGCAACACGGACAGGGCTACTGAAGCTTTCTTT. Translating gives CASNTDRATEAFF.

V is TRBV5-4 and J is TRBJ2-6, with 12 bases lining up with TRBD1. This CDR3 spans 17 amino acids. Germline CDR1 and CDR2: SGHNT and YYREEE (reference sequence). V was clipped by 4 bases and J by 3 bases; unmatched bases: 5. CDR3 protein: CASSVGQGAGGANVLTF. As DNA, the CDR3 is TGTGCCAGCAGCGTGGGACAGGGGGCAGGTGGGGCCAACGTCCTGACTTTC. Combining the CDR3 with reference TRBV5-4 and TRBJ2-6 gives the whole variable domain ETGVTQSPTHLIKTRGQQVTLRCSSQSGHNTVSWYQQALGQGPQFIFQYYREEENGRGNFPPRFSGLQFPNYSSELNVNALELDDSALYLCASSVGQGAGGANVLTFGAGSRLTVL.